This note documents a single T cell receptor beta chain sequence. Trimming shortened V by 10 bases and J by 5 bases, and 15 bases separated the two germline ends. The CDR3 contains 12 residues. Germline assignment: CDR1 SNHLY and CDR2 FYNNEI. The entry originates in a study of neoadjuvant anti-PD-1 for oral cavity cancer. Time point of the sample: after neoadjuvant nivolumab, at surgical resection. Sequencing was performed with immunoSEQ multiplex PCR; in TCRdb, only in-frame clones are kept and a portion is missing. In the table there are 13,000 to 15,000 clones, approximately 73% of which are singletons.

The starting material was PBMCs, obtained after nivolumab (anti-PD-1) treatment. This TCR came from a person aged 35-80 years with oral cavity squamous cell carcinoma. The chain uses TRBV2 and TRBJ2-7, with D possibly being TRBD2 (6 bases). The CDR3 loop is CAIGTPYDEQYF. In DNA form, the CDR3 reads TGTGCCATCGGGACTCCGTACGACGAGCAGTACTTC.